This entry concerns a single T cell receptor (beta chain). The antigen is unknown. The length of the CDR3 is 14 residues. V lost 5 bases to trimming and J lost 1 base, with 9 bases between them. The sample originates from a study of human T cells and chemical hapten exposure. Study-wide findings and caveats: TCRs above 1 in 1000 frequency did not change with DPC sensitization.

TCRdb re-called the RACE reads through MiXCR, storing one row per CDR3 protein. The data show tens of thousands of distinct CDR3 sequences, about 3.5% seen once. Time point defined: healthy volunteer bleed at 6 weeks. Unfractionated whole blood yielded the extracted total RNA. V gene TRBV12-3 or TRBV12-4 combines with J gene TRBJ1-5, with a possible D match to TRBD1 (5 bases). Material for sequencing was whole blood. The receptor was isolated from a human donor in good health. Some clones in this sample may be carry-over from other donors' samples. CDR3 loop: CASSRDGSNQPQHF. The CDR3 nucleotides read TGTGCCAGCAGTAGGGACGGGAGCAATCAGCCCCAGCATTTT.